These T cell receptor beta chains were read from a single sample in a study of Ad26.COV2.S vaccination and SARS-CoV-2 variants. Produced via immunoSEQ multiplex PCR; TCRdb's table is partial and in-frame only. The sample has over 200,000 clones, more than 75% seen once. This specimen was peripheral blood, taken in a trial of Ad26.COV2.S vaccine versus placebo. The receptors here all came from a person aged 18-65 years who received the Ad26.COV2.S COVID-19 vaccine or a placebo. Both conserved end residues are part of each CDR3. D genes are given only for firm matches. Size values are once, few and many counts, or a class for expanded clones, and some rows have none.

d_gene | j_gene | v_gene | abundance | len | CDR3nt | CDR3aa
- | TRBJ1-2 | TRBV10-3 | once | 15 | TGTGCCATCAGTGATTATAGCCAGGTTCTGTATGGCTACACCTTC | CAISDYSQVLYGYTF
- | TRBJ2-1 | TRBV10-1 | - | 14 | TGCGCCAGCACCCAGGACAAGGGTGTGAGTGAGCAGTTCTTC | CASTQDKGVSEQFF
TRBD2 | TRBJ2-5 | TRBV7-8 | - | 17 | TGTGCCAGCAGACCTAGCGGGGGGGCACGGAGCCAAGAGACCCAGTACTTC | CASRPSGGARSQETQYF
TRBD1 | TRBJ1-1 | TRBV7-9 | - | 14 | TGTGCCAGCAGCTCGGACAGGGGGTTCACTGAAGCTTTCTTT | CASSSDRGFTEAFF
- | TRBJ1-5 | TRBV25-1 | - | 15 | TGTGCCAGCAGGGATTCGTTCTATAGCAATCAGCCCCAGCATTTT | CASRDSFYSNQPQHF
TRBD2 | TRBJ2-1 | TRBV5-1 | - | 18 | TGCGCCAGCAGCCGACAGTTCGGCGGGGGGCCTATCAACAATGAGCAGTTCTTC | CASSRQFGGGPINNEQFF
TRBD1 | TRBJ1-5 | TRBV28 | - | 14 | TGTGCCAGCAGCCTGACAGGGGGTGGTCAGCCCCAGCATTTT | CASSLTGGGQPQHF
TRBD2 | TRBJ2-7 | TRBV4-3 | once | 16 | TGCGCCAGCAGCCAAGTTGAGGCGGGAGTAAACGACGAGCAGTACTTC | CASSQVEAGVNDEQYF
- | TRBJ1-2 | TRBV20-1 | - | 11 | TGCAGTGTCGCAGGGAACTATGGCTACACCTTC | CSVAGNYGYTF
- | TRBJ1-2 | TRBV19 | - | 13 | TGTGCCAGGGAAACAGGGTGTCACTATGGCTACACCTTC | CARETGCHYGYTF
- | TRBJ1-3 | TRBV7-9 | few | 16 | TGTGCCAGCAGCTCCTATAGGAGTGAACGAAGAAACACCATATATTTT | CASSSYRSERRNTIYF
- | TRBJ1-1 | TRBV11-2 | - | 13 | TGTGCCAGCAGCTTAGGGACAGAACTAAGGCGTATCTTT | CASSLGTELRRIF
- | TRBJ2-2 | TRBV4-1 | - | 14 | TGCGCCAGCAGCCCGCCGTCGGGCACCGGGGAGCTGTTTTTT | CASSPPSGTGELFF
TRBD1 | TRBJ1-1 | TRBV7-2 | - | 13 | TGTGCCAGCTCGACAGGGTTGAGGACTGAAGCTTTCTTT | CASSTGLRTEAFF
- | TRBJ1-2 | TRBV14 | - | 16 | TGTGCCAGCAGCACCCAATCCACAGGGCAGCCCTATGGCTACACCTTC | CASSTQSTGQPYGYTF
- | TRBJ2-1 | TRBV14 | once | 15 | TGTGCCAGCAGCCAAGATTTCGGGCTAGTCGATGAGCAGTTCTTC | CASSQDFGLVDEQFF
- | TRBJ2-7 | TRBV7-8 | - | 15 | TGTGCCAGCAGCTTAGAATTAGGGGGAACCTACGAGCAGTACTTC | CASSLELGGTYEQYF
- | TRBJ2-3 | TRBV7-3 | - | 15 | TGTGCCAGCAGCTCCCAGGGAGTGGGCACAGATACGCAGTATTTT | CASSSQGVGTDTQYF
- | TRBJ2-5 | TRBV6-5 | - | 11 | TGTGCCAGCAGTACCGGAGAGACCCAGTACTTC | CASSTGETQYF
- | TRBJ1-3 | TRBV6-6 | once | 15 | TGTGCCAGCGGACCCGGCGAGCGGGATGGAAACACCATATATTTT | CASGPGERDGNTIYF
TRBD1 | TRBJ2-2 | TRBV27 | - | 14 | TGTGCCAGCAGTCCAGGACAGGGCTTCGGGGAGCTGTTTTTT | CASSPGQGFGELFF
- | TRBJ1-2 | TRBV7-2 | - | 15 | TGTGCCAGCAGCAGTGGATGGGGGGGAGGTGTAGGCTACACCTTC | CASSSGWGGGVGYTF
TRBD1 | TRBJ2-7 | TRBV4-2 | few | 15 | TGTGCCAGCAGCCAGGGAGGGGGGACAGGGAAAGAGCAGTACTTC | CASSQGGGTGKEQYF
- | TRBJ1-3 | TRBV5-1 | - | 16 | TGCGCCAGCAGTCGGACTTCGGGGGCTTCTGGAAACACCATATATTTT | CASSRTSGASGNTIYF
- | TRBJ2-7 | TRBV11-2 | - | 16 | TGTGCCAGCAGCCCGACGGTGGGAGCTAACTTCTACGAGCAGTACTTC | CASSPTVGANFYEQYF
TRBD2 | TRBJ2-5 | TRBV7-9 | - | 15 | TGTGCCAGCAGCCCCGGGACTATAGTGGGGGAGACCCAGTACTTC | CASSPGTIVGETQYF
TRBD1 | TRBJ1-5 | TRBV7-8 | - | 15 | TGTGCCAGCAGCTTACGCACAGGGGAGGGACAGCCCCAGCATTTT | CASSLRTGEGQPQHF
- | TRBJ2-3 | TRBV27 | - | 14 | TGTGCCAGCAGTTTAGGTAGTCGAACAGATACGCAGTATTTT | CASSLGSRTDTQYF
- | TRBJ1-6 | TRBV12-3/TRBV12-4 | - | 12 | TGTGCCAGCAGACCACAGAATTCACCCCTCCACTTT | CASRPQNSPLHF
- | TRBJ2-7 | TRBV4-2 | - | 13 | TGTGCCAGCAGCCAAAGGGAATCCTACGAGCAGTACTTC | CASSQRESYEQYF
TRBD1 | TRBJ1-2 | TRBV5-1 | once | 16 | TGCGCCAGCAGCTTGGCGCGGGACAGATCTAACTATGGCTACACCTTC | CASSLARDRSNYGYTF
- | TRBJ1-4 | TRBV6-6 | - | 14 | TGTGCCAGCAGTTACTCGAAAACGAGCGAAAAACTGTTTTTT | CASSYSKTSEKLFF
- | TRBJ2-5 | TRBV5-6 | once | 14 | TGTGCCAGCAGCTGGGAAGGCGCCGGGGGATCTTTGGACTTC | CASSWEGAGGSLDF
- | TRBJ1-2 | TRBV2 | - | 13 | TGTGCCAGCAGTGAGGGGGGACGCTATGGCTACACCTTC | CASSEGGRYGYTF
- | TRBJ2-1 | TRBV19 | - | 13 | TGTGCCAGTAGTATGACAAATTACAATGAGCAGTTCTTC | CASSMTNYNEQFF